What follows are 20 T cell receptor beta chains derived from one specimen sequenced in a study of T cell responses to AZD1222 COVID-19 vaccine. Produced via immunoSEQ multiplex PCR; TCRdb's table is partial and in-frame only. The table includes approximately 80,000 clones, 70% to 90% detected once. The input for sequencing was peripheral blood, taken 28 days after the second AZD1222 dose. These receptors were collected from an adult who received the AZD1222 COVID-19 vaccine.

The chain has TRBV7-6 and TRBJ2-5, with D possibly TRBD2 on 5 matching bases. V was clipped by 5 bases and J by 5 bases, with 15 bases between them. The CDR3 contains 14 residues. Per germline, CDR1 SGHVS and CDR2 FNYEAQ. CDR3 sequence (DNA): TGTGCCAGCAGCCGACTGGCGGGCGCGGAGACCCAGTACTTC. This gives the protein CASSRLAGAETQYF.

The chain combines TRBV18 with TRBJ2-3, with 10 bases that match TRBD2. CDR1 is KGHSH and CDR2 is LQKENI in the germline V gene. This CDR3 has 16 amino acids. V shed 3 bases and J 2 bases; nucleotides not matched to a gene: 5. CDR3 nucleotide sequence: TGTGCCAGCTCACCGGAAGCGGGGGGGAACACAGATACGCAGTATTTT. This codes for CASSPEAGGNTDTQYF.

The CDR3 DNA reads TGTGCCAGCGGACAGGGACGCAATCAGCCCCAGCATTTT. Its translation: CASGQGRNQPQHF. The chain uses TRBV19 and TRBJ1-5; TRBD1 matches at 8 bases. V dropped 9 bases and J dropped 2; count of bases not matched to a gene: 3. The CDR3 extends over 13 amino acids. Germline lookup yields CDR1 LNHDA and CDR2 SQIVND (reference sequence).

This chain uses TRBV29-1 with TRBJ2-1; TRBD2 matches at 10 bases. The CDR3 length is 16 residues. Germline lookup yields CDR1 SQVTM and CDR2 ANQGSEA. V was clipped by 0 bases and J by 8 bases; unmatched bases: 10. The CDR3 DNA reads TGCAGCGTTGAAGAATGGACTAGCGGAGAAGGGGATGAGCAGTTCTTC. Translated: CSVEEWTSGEGDEQFF.

To note about this clone: The same CDR3 can be traced to other DNA sequences in this sample. V gene TRBV5-4 combines with J gene TRBJ2-7; 7 bases agree with TRBD1. The CDR3 contains 14 residues. V gave up 0 bases and J gave up 4 bases; unmatched junction bases: 4. Germline CDR1 and CDR2: SGHNT and YYREEE (reference sequence). The CDR3 reads CASSLGQGFYEQYF. The DNA for the CDR3 is TGTGCCAGCAGCTTGGGACAGGGCTTTTACGAGCAGTACTTC.

This clone was seen once. The chain combines TRBV7-2 with TRBJ2-1, with D hard to call. The V gene's germline CDR1 is SGHTA and CDR2 FQGNSA. Between the trimmed V and J ends, which lost 0 bases and 5 bases, there was a span of 5 bases. This CDR3 spans 13 amino acids. The CDR3 bases are TGTGCCAGCAGCTTAGCACTAAACAATGAGCAGTTCTTC. Translating gives CASSLALNNEQFF.

This chain connects TRBV6-5 to TRBJ2-5, with 8 positions matching TRBD1. J was trimmed by 5 bases and V by 4 bases; bases with no gene match: 9. Germline CDR1 is MNHEY and CDR2 is SVGAGI. This CDR3 region has 15 residues. CDR3 nucleotide sequence: TGTGCCAGCAGTTTGTCGGACAGGGTGGGGGAGACCCAGTACTTC. Its protein product is CASSLSDRVGETQYF.

This chain joins TRBV10-3 and TRBJ2-5, with 11 bases matching TRBD2. Unmatched junction bases numbered 8, after V lost 4 bases and J lost 4 bases. The CDR3 is made up of 16 amino acids. The germline V gene encodes CDR1 ENHRY and CDR2 SYGVKD. Written as DNA, the CDR3 is TGTGCCATCAGTGTTCGTAGCGGGGGGGCAGGAGAGACCCAGTACTTC. Translation gives CAISVRSGGAGETQYF.

This sequence joins TRBV6-5 and TRBJ1-2, with 9 bases lining up with TRBD1. Germline V CDR1 and CDR2: MNHEY, SVGAGI. V trimming: 2 bases; J trimming: 6 bases; junction bases outside the gene matches: 7. The CDR3 is made up of 15 amino acids. CDR3 in DNA: TGTGCCAGCAGTTACACCCTGGGACAGGGTAATGGCTACACCTTC. Residues: CASSYTLGQGNGYTF.

The count of this clone is one. The chain has TRBV6-5 and TRBJ1-4, with 8 positions matching TRBD1. The CDR3 is made up of 14 amino acids. The V and J ends lost 7 bases and 5 bases, in that order; junction bases with no gene match: 6. CDR1 and CDR2 from the germline V gene are MNHEY and SVGAGI. CDR3 sequence (DNA): TGTGCCAGCATAAAGGACAGGGCAAATGAAAAACTGTTTTTT. Protein product: CASIKDRANEKLFF.

The DNA of the CDR3 is TGCAGTGCTAGTCCGGACAGGGTCACTGAAGCTTTCTTT. Translating gives CSASPDRVTEAFF. This chain links TRBV20-1 with TRBJ1-1, with 8 nucleotides matching TRBD1. J lost 4 bases, V lost 3 bases, and 4 bases had no gene match. Per germline, CDR1 DFQATT and CDR2 SNEGSKA (reference sequence). CDR3 length equals 13 residues.

The genes are TRBV6-6 and TRBJ1-1, with unresolved D. There are 14 residues in the CDR3. V lost 5 bases and J 2 bases, leaving 12 bases between the germline ends. CDR1 MNHNY and CDR2 SVGAGI come from the germline V gene (reference sequence). CDR3 in DNA: TGTGCCAGCAGTGTCATGGAATTCAACACTGAAGCTTTCTTT. It translates to CASSVMEFNTEAFF.

The chain joins TRBV12-3 or TRBV12-4 to TRBJ1-2, with 8 bases fitting TRBD1. This CDR3 spans 12 amino acids. Trimming cost V 9 bases and J 8 bases; bases outside gene matches: 8. CDR3 region: CARLQGALGYTF. CDR3 sequence (DNA): TGTGCCAGGCTTCAGGGGGCCTTGGGCTACACCTTC.

The chain joins TRBV19 to TRBJ1-1, with a weak D call TRBD1 (5 bases). The V gene's germline CDR1 is LNHDA and CDR2 SQIVND (reference sequence). The CDR3 contains 14 residues. Trimming left V 3 bases short and J 1 base short, with 9 bases between. Here the CDR3 reads CASSMGGRNTEAFF. The CDR3 coding sequence is TGTGCCAGTAGTATGGGGGGTCGGAACACTGAAGCTTTCTTT.

This chain uses TRBV2 with TRBJ1-1, with 10 nucleotides matching TRBD1. Germline lookup yields CDR1 SNHLY and CDR2 FYNNEI. The ends lost 7 bases at V and 7 bases at J; junction bases unmatched: 6. The CDR3 is made up of 13 amino acids. This CDR3 reads CASTGQGLGEAFF. The CDR3 coding sequence is TGTGCCAGCACGGGACAGGGGTTGGGTGAAGCTTTCTTT. The whole variable domain, filled in from reference TRBV2 and TRBJ1-1, reads EPEVTQTPSHQVTQMGQEVILRCVPISNHLYFYWYRQILGQKVEFLVSFYNNEISEKSEIFDDQFSVERPDGSNFTLKIRSTKLEDSAMYFCASTGQGLGEAFFGQGTRLTVV.

This rearrangement joins TRBV7-2 to TRBJ1-2, with unresolved D. From germline, CDR1 is SGHTA and CDR2 FQGNSA. Trimming removed 1 base from V and 8 bases from J, with 20 bases in between. This CDR3 region has 16 residues. CDR3 protein: CASSLVLGLNLGGYTF. The DNA for the CDR3 is TGTGCCAGCAGCTTAGTGTTAGGCCTAAACCTAGGCGGCTACACCTTC.

The V and J genes are TRBV9 and TRBJ2-7, with 8 bases aligning to TRBD1. The CDR3 spans 15 residues. After removal of 2 bases from V and 4 bases from J, the junction contained 8 bases not matched to a gene. Per germline, CDR1 SGDLS and CDR2 YYNGEE. The CDR3 sequence: CASSVATGAIYEQYF. CDR3 nucleotides: TGTGCCAGCAGCGTGGCGACAGGGGCCATATACGAGCAGTACTTC.

The V and J genes are TRBV30 and TRBJ2-1; 8 bases are shared with TRBD1. The CDR3 has 14 amino acids. Germline CDR1 and CDR2: GTSNPN and SVGIG (reference sequence). V was pared by 4 bases and J by 4 bases, with 6 bases of the junction left unmatched. The CDR3 nucleotides read TGTGCCTGGATTGGGACAGGTGTTTACAATGAGCAGTTCTTC. Translation gives CAWIGTGVYNEQFF.

The chain has TRBV6-2 or TRBV6-3 and TRBJ2-7; TRBD1 is a possible D gene (6 bases). V lost 5 bases and J lost 0, with 14 bases in between. This CDR3 is built from 15 residues. Germline V gene sequence: CDR1 MNHEY, CDR2 SVGEGT. The CDR3 DNA is TGTGCCAGCAGTCCGCCGTCGGACAGCTCCTACGAGCAGTACTTC. Its translation is CASSPPSDSSYEQYF.

The V and J genes are TRBV27 and TRBJ2-3; D could derive from TRBD1 or TRBD2 (5 bases each). CDR3 length equals 9 residues. Germline assignment: CDR1 MNHEY and CDR2 SMNVEV (reference sequence). V was shortened by 3 bases and J by 14 bases, with 6 bases between the two germline ends. The CDR3 DNA follows: TGTGCCAGCAGTTTTGGGGGGTATTTT. Amino acids: CASSFGGYF.